This T cell receptor (beta chain) was retrieved from a study of CD8 T cells in ankylosing spondylitis. Trimming took 6 bases from V and 0 from J; bases not matched to a gene: 8. The CDR3 contains 16 residues. Study-wide findings and caveats: Seemingly distinctive of ankylosing spondylitis blood was a TCR beta motif formed by eight highly homologous variants. In synovial fluid and blood from reactive arthritis, some motif variants were previously reported.

5'-RACE, quantitative and with molecular barcodes, yielded the TCR beta libraries. MiXCR, run by TCRdb on the 5' RACE reads, gives a single entry per CDR3 protein. This sample has around 300,000 distinct CDR3 sequences, with under 25% found just once. This clonotype showed up many times. Antigen unknown. The V and J genes are TRBV12-3 or TRBV12-4 and TRBJ2-1; 7 nucleotides match TRBD2. The sample consisted of blood, either unsorted or a sorted T cell fraction (not recorded which). The sequence came from a female donor with ankylosing spondylitis or in good health (not recorded which). CDR3 nucleotide sequence: TGTGCCAGCAGCCGCACTAGCGCAAGCTCCTACAATGAGCAGTTCTTC. This translates into CASSRTSASSYNEQFF.